The clone carrying this T cell receptor (beta chain) came up a few times. Its antigen is currently unknown. TCRdb re-called the 5' RACE reads through MiXCR, storing one row per CDR3 protein. The sample has 750,000 to 950,000 distinct CDR3 sequences; about 12% are singletons. The sample belongs to a study of identical twins. Findings of the study overall: The study drew conclusions from cross-sectional statistical analysis, not from following the same donors. High-abundance cord blood beta clonotypes had fewer insertions; memory repertoires showed none. Potential partial confounding of zero-insertion analyses by invariant MAIT and iNKT cells was noted. There was an excess of low generation probability in the out-of-frame alpha sequences that twins shared.

The CDR3 is 15 amino acids. Germline V gene sequence: CDR1 MNHEY, CDR2 SVGAGI. Trimming removed 2 bases from V and 3 bases from J, with 12 bases in between. This same sample was also part of a study on yellow fever vaccine responses in identical twins.

The sample taken for sequencing was PBMCs. V gene TRBV6-5 combines with J gene TRBJ2-3; D not certain. The TCR sequence derives from a woman in her late teens or twenties in good health. This CDR3 is CASSYRSTSTDTQYF. The CDR3 DNA reads as TGTGCCAGCAGTTACAGGAGTACGTCGACAGATACGCAGTATTTT.